This passage covers 23 T cell receptor beta chains from one sample sequenced in a study of monozygotic twins with inflammatory bowel disease (dated by TCRdb to between 2018 and 2020). Preparation of the library involved 5' RACE. Sequencer: Illumina HiSeq 2500. One entry per CDR3 protein sequence results from the TCRdb reprocessing of the reads, with DNA left out. The sample table records more than 350,000 distinct CDR3 sequences. The ten largest clones capture roughly 2.2% of the sample. Sequencing was performed on blood. The receptors originated from a human donor with ulcerative colitis or Crohn's disease, or a healthy co-twin of an affected twin (not recorded which).

This sequence joins TRBV7-2 and TRBJ2-7; TCRdb reports TRBD2, a call that lacks DNA to check it against. The CDR3 contains 14 residues. Germline lookup yields CDR1 SGHTA and CDR2 FQGNSA. This CDR3 is CASSPRGPSYEQYF.

J is TRBJ2-1 and V is TRBV7-9. Per the germline V gene, CDR1 is SEHNR and CDR2 is FQNEAQ (reference sequence). The CDR3 has 16 amino acids. The CDR3 is CASSSPYRASGDEQFF.

V is TRBV5-1 and J is TRBJ2-3; the TCRdb call, TRBD1, lacks DNA for checking. The CDR3 is 16 residues long. Germline-derived CDR1 and CDR2 are SGHRS and YFSETQ. The CDR3 protein is CASSLTGTGGGDTQYF.

This sequence joins TRBV7-2 and TRBJ1-6; TCRdb names TRBD1, which stays unverified in the absence of DNA. This CDR3 has 13 amino acids. Germline loops: CDR1 SGHTA, CDR2 FQGNSA. The CDR3 spells CASNIQGTLPLHF.

The chain employs TRBV12-3 or TRBV12-4 and TRBJ2-2; TCRdb names TRBD1, which stays unverified in the absence of DNA. This CDR3 has 15 amino acids. Here the CDR3 reads CASSLEGAPTGELFF.

The chain joins TRBV20-1 to TRBJ2-5; the TCRdb D gene call, TRBD1, has no DNA to confirm it. Germline CDR1 reads DFQATT; CDR2 reads SNEGSKA (reference sequence). This CDR3 is built from 13 residues. The chain's CDR3 is CSAHGGPSETQYF.

The chain carries TRBV28 and TRBJ1-6; the TCRdb call, TRBD1, lacks DNA for checking. Germline CDR1 and CDR2: MDHEN and SYDVKM. The CDR3 contains 14 residues. The CDR3 protein is CASSPPDRYSPLHF.

The chain links TRBV12-3 or TRBV12-4 to TRBJ2-1; TCRdb outputs TRBD1, but without DNA this stays unchecked. The CDR3 is 12 amino acids. The CDR3 loop is CASRGRHNEQFF.

The chain links TRBV19 to TRBJ1-5; TCRdb's D call of TRBD1 is untestable without DNA. The CDR3 spans 15 residues. Germline V gene lookup returns CDR1 LNHDA and CDR2 SQIVND (reference sequence). CDR3 region: CASSRQGTSNQPQHF.

The chain combines TRBV7-9 with TRBJ2-1; as DNA is missing, the TRBD2 call by TCRdb cannot be tested. The CDR3 sequence is 16 residues long. Germline V CDR1 and CDR2: SEHNR, FQNEAQ (reference sequence). CDR3 sequence: CASSFWTSRVSDEQFF.

J is TRBJ2-5 and V is TRBV3-1; TCRdb picks TRBD1, but there is no DNA to check that call. The germline V gene encodes CDR1 LGHDT and CDR2 YNNKEL (reference sequence). The CDR3 length is 14 residues. The CDR3 loop is CASSSRDREETQYF.

The V call is TRBV20-1, the J call TRBJ2-7; the D gene TCRdb calls, TRBD1, cannot be checked with no DNA. The germline V gene has CDR1 DFQATT and CDR2 SNEGSKA (reference sequence). The CDR3 covers 14 residues. The CDR3 protein is CSAREGTGKYEQYF.

The chain joins TRBV28 to TRBJ2-3; TCRdb selects TRBD2, and the lack of DNA leaves this call unchecked. Germline CDR1 is MDHEN and CDR2 is SYDVKM. The CDR3 consists of 15 residues. The CDR3 sequence is CASRIAGAGADTQYF.

V usage is TRBV18 and J usage is TRBJ2-6; the TRBD1 assignment by TCRdb is unverifiable without DNA. Germline values: CDR1 KGHSH, CDR2 LQKENI. This CDR3 has 20 amino acids. This CDR3 is CASSPRPEARASSGANVLTF.

The V call is TRBV9, the J call TRBJ2-2; checking the TCRdb D call of TRBD2 is not possible without DNA. From germline, CDR1 is SGDLS and CDR2 YYNGEE. This CDR3 is 16 amino acids long. The CDR3 loop is CASSVSSGLNTGELFF.

The V call is TRBV20-1, the J call TRBJ2-7; TCRdb's D gene call, TRBD2, goes unchecked for lack of DNA. The germline gives CDR1 DFQATT, CDR2 SNEGSKA (reference sequence). CDR3 length: 15 residues. The CDR3 region is CSASSYSAGYNEQYF.

The chain couples TRBV4-2 to TRBJ2-7; TCRdb outputs TRBD1, but without DNA this stays unchecked. The CDR3 is made up of 14 amino acids. Germline CDR1 LGHNA, CDR2 YNFKEQ. The CDR3 region is CASRRQGSSYEQYF.

The J gene is TRBJ2-3, the V gene TRBV10-3; TCRdb's D call of TRBD2 is untestable without DNA. Per the germline V gene, CDR1 is ENHRY and CDR2 is SYGVKD. The length of the CDR3 is 15 residues. CDR3 protein: CAISESSSAGTTQYF.

V gene TRBV3-1 combines with J gene TRBJ1-1; absent DNA, TCRdb's TRBD1 call cannot be checked. The germline V gene encodes CDR1 LGHDT and CDR2 YNNKEL (reference sequence). This CDR3 contains 13 residues. CDR3 protein: CASSREQGAEAFF.

The chain recombines TRBV12-3 or TRBV12-4 with TRBJ2-4; TCRdb returns TRBD1, unconfirmable since there is no DNA. The CDR3 extends over 15 amino acids. The CDR3 is CASSLRGQGVNIQYF.

The chain employs TRBV12-5 and TRBJ2-2; TCRdb calls TRBD2, which cannot be checked without DNA. Per germline, CDR1 LGHNT and CDR2 FRNRAP. This CDR3 has 14 amino acids. The CDR3 loop is CASATDSNTGELFF.

This chain links TRBV6-5 with TRBJ2-7. Germline CDR1 reads MNHEY; CDR2 reads SVGAGI. This CDR3 contains 14 residues. This CDR3 reads CASSYSGSRYEQYF.

The chain is built from TRBV10-3 and TRBJ2-1; checking the TCRdb D call of TRBD1 is not possible without DNA. The CDR3 has 12 residues. From germline, CDR1 is ENHRY and CDR2 SYGVKD. The CDR3 sequence is CASRDPDNEQFF.